This T cell receptor beta chain came from a study of identical twins (dated by TCRdb to the mid-2010s). Turning to the overall study: To test whether fetal clonotypes persist, this study deep-sequenced TCR alpha and beta repertoires from monozygotic twins, from unrelated adults of various ages, and from cord blood. Replicate twin experiments were performed at different times using different library preparation protocols to rule out contamination.

This clonotype was seen a few times. This clone's antigen is unknown. No much larger clone is present one base from it, and per-base qualities are unavailable. The investigation overall reported the following: The excess sharing between twins in beta out-of-frame sequences was weaker because fewer shared sequences reduced the signal-to-noise ratio. In monozygotic twins, recombination models systematically underestimated out-of-frame TCR alpha sharing, but the models matched the sharing seen between unrelated individuals. Because the same donors could not be followed over many years, conclusions were based on cross-sectional statistical analysis. Invariant T cells such as MAIT and iNKT could partly confound zero-insertion analyses, although diverse VJ usage argued against such confounding for most clonotypes. Abundant cord blood beta clonotypes carried fewer insertions; young adult naive repertoires showed a weaker similar trend, while memory repertoires showed none. Out-of-frame TCR alpha sequences shared between twins showed an excess of low generation-probability sequences compared with coincidental sharing between unrelated individuals.

Only healthy Caucasian donors were included. Three pairs of female monozygotic twins, all aged about 18 to 30 years, made up the twin cohort. Positive isolation kits from Invitrogen were used to isolate the CD4+ and CD8+ T cell populations. Receptors were amplified or captured by 5' RACE. TCRdb names Illumina HiSeq 2000 as the instrument used. A universal primer binding site was introduced by template switching, and a unique molecular identifier was present in the final cDNA, enabling accurate counting of TCR cDNA molecules. Specific primers in the conserved constant-segment region were used to synthesize first-strand cDNA for the TCR alpha and beta chains. To control for contamination, each cDNA library was double barcoded with a SMART-Mk sample barcode plus Illumina barcodes. Two successive PCR steps introduced TruSeq adapter sequences along with Illumina sample barcodes. Sequencing of the TCR alpha and beta cDNA libraries was done on the Illumina HiSeq platform using custom primers. The authors' pipeline ran thus. Unique molecular identifiers were extracted from raw reads with MiGEC, and CDR3 positions were determined with MiXCR. For each individual, recombination models were inferred using an EM algorithm with the repgenHMM and IGoR tools. Shared clonotype analysis was performed with the tcR package in R, normalizing sharing by the product of cloneset sizes. To study raw recombination free of thymic and clonal selection effects, out-of-frame nonproductive sequences were analyzed. TCRdb reworked the public reads: Q25 trimming with fastp, MiXCR clone assembly, productive beta chains retained. Rows are combined by CDR3 protein, so each entry shows the most common genes and DNA. TCRdb's processing, not the authors' own work, is the source of the V and J calls. This sample holds about 520,000 distinct CDR3 sequences; less than 25% were observed only once. Of the sample, roughly 0.91% is held by the ten largest clones.

V loses 4 bases, J loses 7 bases, and the germline ends lie 12 bases apart. Via the germline V gene, CDR1 is SGHRS and CDR2 YFSETQ. Its CDR3 holds 13 amino acids, cysteine through phenylalanine. The DNA shown is the 39-base CDR3, in frame from base 1. The same specimen was also included in a second study, on T cells expressing NK-cell markers. That second publication adds: Seven or eight donors provided sorted CD3+CD56+NKG2C+, CD3+CD56+NKG2C- and CD3+CD56-NKG2C+ T-cell subsets, whose TCR beta-chain repertoires were profiled. Among the eight sequenced donors, only one was HCMV-seronegative, while the other seven were HCMV-seropositive. In several experiments an anti-gammadeltaTCR antibody was added to restrict sorting to alphabetaTCR-expressing T cells. For 5 or 6 donors, the dominant CD3+CD56+NKG2C+ clonotypes were among the top 10 CD8+ clonotypes and accounted for roughly 1.0-7.5% of CD8+ T cells. Those dominant clonotypes were again the most abundant among CD3+CD56-NKG2C+ cells in a handful of donors, at about 25-60.1%. It remained unclear whether the expanded NKG2C-expressing T cell clones were specific for HCMV antigens. The eight sequenced donors were randomly selected healthy volunteers, three men and five women. HCMV serostatus was determined by detecting HCMV-specific IgG in serum with a commercial ELISA kit. Reads were demultiplexed and grouped by UMI with MIGEC, and clonotypes were assembled and quantified with MiTCR. Only TCR cDNA sequences supported by at least two reads were kept to exclude erroneous sequences. The tcR package was used for downstream repertoire analysis, with clonotypes matched between fractions based on CDR3 nucleotide sequence plus V segment. Antigen specificity was annotated against VDJdb with VDJmatch, allowing one amino acid substitution in CDR3.

The sample was CD4+ T cells sorted from blood. The chain is made from TRBV5-1 and TRBJ2-1; matching of 6 bases hints at TRBD2 as the D gene. The clonotype comes from a woman under 30 in good health. The DNA sequence reads TGCGCCAGCAGCGAGGTCCGGGGGAATGAGCAGTTCTTC. Protein translation: CASSEVRGNEQFF.